This TCR beta chain was recorded in a study of cytomegalovirus exposure and HLA in healthy donors. About the study: According to later analysis, the same platform produced the approximately 120 validation and over 600 first-cohort repertoires.

CDR1 PRHDT and CDR2 FYEKMQ come from the germline V gene (reference sequence). Between the trimmed V and J ends, which lost 0 bases and 2 bases, there was a span of 5 bases. This CDR3 contains 14 residues. The donors were part of the roughly 130-subject validation cohort, which stood apart from the 666-subject first cohort. Only in-frame clones appear in the TCRdb table, and some are missing; sequencing was by immunoSEQ multiplex PCR. Of 220,000 or so clones listed, over 80% are singletons. The origin of this receptor is a woman aged 25 to 39 in good health and CMV-seropositive. The chain recombines TRBV13 with TRBJ1-3; no clear D. Material for sequencing was PBMCs. The DNA of the CDR3 is TGTGCCAGCAGCTTAGGTGGAACTGGAAACACCATATATTTT. Encoded protein: CASSLGGTGNTIYF.